The entry below describes one T cell receptor beta chain. From germline, CDR1 is MDHEN and CDR2 SYDVKM. V lost 5 bases to trimming and J lost 0 bases, with 11 bases between them. The CDR3 covers 16 residues. TCRdb keeps only in-frame clones here, not all; method: immunoSEQ multiplex PCR. Of approximately 250,000 clones in the sample, about 82% were seen once. The data were taken from a study of blood T cell repertoires in COVID-19. The TCR was taken from an older woman with active or convalescent COVID-19. The sample was peripheral blood. V usage is TRBV28 and J usage is TRBJ2-6, with D unclear. The CDR3 sequence: CASSPPEISGANVLTF. The CDR3 DNA is TGTGCCAGCAGTCCCCCCGAGATCTCTGGGGCCAACGTCCTGACTTTC.